Below, one TCR beta chain is given with its context. What it recognizes is unknown. This specimen comes from a study of T cell responses to AZD1222 COVID-19 vaccine. Regarding the study as a whole: Compared with day 0, the breadth and depth of the Spike-specific TCR repertoire rose significantly after two doses of AZD1222. White British donors predominated, females outnumbered males, and clonal diversity was possibly underestimated.

The table came from immunoSEQ multiplex PCR; TCRdb's copy has only in-frame clones and leaves some out. This sample has some 80,000 clones, with about 80% found just once. This sample comprised peripheral blood, obtained 28 days after the second dose of the MenACWY control vaccine. The source of this sequence is an adult who received the MenACWY meningococcal vaccine as a control.

The CDR3 DNA reads as TGTGCCAGCAGTGAACTCATTACTAACTATGGCTACACCTTC. It codes for CASSELITNYGYTF. The chain uses TRBV2 and TRBJ1-2; D not resolved. Germline CDR1 and CDR2: SNHLY and FYNNEI. There are 14 residues in the CDR3. Trimming removed 2 bases from V and 0 bases from J, with 7 bases in between.